The 31 T cell receptor beta chains below all came from one sample that was sequenced in a study of OX40 agonist ivuxolimab in advanced cancers. TCRdb keeps only in-frame clones here, not all; method: immunoSEQ multiplex PCR. The table lists around 58,000 clones, roughly 90% of them singletons, with 1.4% in the top ten. The sequencing used CD4+ or CD8+ T cells sorted from blood, collected in a trial of the OX40 agonist ivuxolimab. These receptors all come from an adult with an advanced solid tumor such as melanoma, head and neck, liver or kidney cancer.

The chain uses TRBV30 and TRBJ1-4, with TRBD1 as a possible D gene (5 bases). Between the trimmed V and J ends, which lost 0 bases and 7 bases, there was a span of 12 bases. The germline CDR1 and CDR2 sequences are GTSNPN and SVGIG (reference sequence). The CDR3 extends over 14 amino acids. CDR3 residues: CAWSVGQGFEKLFF. CDR3 sequence (DNA): TGTGCCTGGAGTGTGGGCCAGGGCTTTGAAAAACTGTTTTTT.

J is TRBJ1-4 and V is TRBV27; D call uncertain. CDR1 is MNHEY and CDR2 is SMNVEV in the germline V gene (reference sequence). V gave up 5 bases and J gave up 4 bases, with 8 bases separating them. There are 13 residues in the CDR3. The CDR3 coding sequence is TGTGCCAGCAGTCGTCAATTTAATGAAAAACTGTTTTTT. It is translated as CASSRQFNEKLFF.

The table lists this clone with a count of one. J is TRBJ1-1 and V is TRBV5-5; 8 bases map to TRBD1. CDR1 is SGHKS, CDR2 YYEKEE, per germline (reference sequence). The junction had 10 bases not matched to a gene; V was cut back by 4 bases and J by 5 bases. The CDR3 loop spans 15 amino acids. CDR3 DNA sequence: TGTGCCAGCAGCGGAGGACAGGGAGAAAAAACTGAAGCTTTCTTT. Translated: CASSGGQGEKTEAFF.

V gene TRBV6-1 combines with J gene TRBJ2-5, with 7 bases identical to TRBD1. The CDR3 spans 15 residues. J was trimmed by 4 bases and V by 2 bases; bases with no gene match: 7. CDR1 and CDR2 (germline): MNHNS, SASEGT. CDR3 DNA sequence: TGTGCCAGCAGTGAACCGGTTGCAGGGGGAGAGACCCAGTACTTC. Its protein is CASSEPVAGGETQYF.

This chain connects TRBV6-1 to TRBJ1-5; the match to TRBD1 covers 8 bases. V trimming: 1 base; J trimming: 0 bases; junction bases outside the gene matches: 11. The CDR3 spans 19 residues. Per germline, CDR1 MNHNS and CDR2 SASEGT. CDR3 residues: CASSEGAGGGGGSNQPQHF. Here the CDR3 DNA reads TGTGCCAGCAGTGAAGGGGCAGGGGGCGGAGGAGGTAGCAATCAGCCCCAGCATTTT.

In DNA, the CDR3 is TGCGCCAGCAAATCCGGGACAGGGTATGAAAAACTGTTTTTT. Protein: CASKSGTGYEKLFF. This chain joins TRBV5-1 and TRBJ1-4; the match to TRBD1 covers 9 bases. This CDR3 is 14 amino acids long. The germline gives CDR1 SGHRS, CDR2 YFSETQ. With 6 bases clipped from V and 6 bases from J, the junction kept 6 bases outside the gene matches. The complete variable domain, with remaining parts taken from reference TRBV5-1 and TRBJ1-4, reads KAGVTQTPRYLIKTRGQQVTLSCSPISGHRSVSWYQQTPGQGLQFLFEYFSETQRNKGNFPGRFSGRQFSNSRSEMNVSTLELGDSALYLCASKSGTGYEKLFFGSGTQLSVL.

The chain links TRBV11-3 to TRBJ2-3, with TRBD2 identical over 13 bases. V lost 4 bases to trimming and J lost 4 bases; unmatched junction nucleotides: 2. CDR3 length equals 15 residues. Germline V gene data show CDR1 as SGHNT and CDR2 as YENEEA. The CDR3 region is CASSYGLAGADTQYF. The CDR3 nucleotides read TGTGCCAGCAGCTACGGACTAGCGGGGGCAGATACGCAGTATTTT.

This clone was picked up a small number of times. The V and J genes are TRBV11-2 and TRBJ2-2; D is uncertain. CDR3 length: 13 amino acids. V dropped 5 bases and J dropped 7 bases, with 11 bases sitting between them. Germline-derived CDR1 and CDR2 are SGHAT and FQNNGV. The CDR3 region has the DNA TGTGCCAGCAGCACCCTCAAGATCGGGGAGCTGTTTTTT. It encodes CASSTLKIGELFF.

This clone was counted a single time. The chain combines TRBV7-2 with TRBJ1-1, with a weak D call TRBD1 (5 bases). The germline gives CDR1 SGHTA, CDR2 FQGNSA. The V end lost 3 bases, the J end lost 7 bases, and 6 bases lay between the germline ends. The CDR3 loop spans 11 amino acids. The CDR3 DNA sequence: TGTGCCAGCAGCTTGACAGTTGAAGCTTTCTTT. This codes for CASSLTVEAFF.

The chain combines TRBV5-6 with TRBJ2-3, with D uncertain. The ends were cut back, 1 base at V and 0 bases at J, with 3 bases in the middle. CDR3 length equals 13 residues. CDR1 is SGHDT and CDR2 is YYEEEE in the germline V gene. The CDR3 nucleotides read TGTGCCAGCAGCTTGAGTAGCACAGATACGCAGTATTTT. This codes for CASSLSSTDTQYF.

This clone was seen once. V gene TRBV7-2 combines with J gene TRBJ2-3, with 10 nucleotides matching TRBD2. CDR1 SGHTA and CDR2 FQGNSA come from the germline V gene. The CDR3 runs to 15 residues. The ends lost 2 bases at V and 3 bases at J; junction bases unmatched: 2. This CDR3 reads CASSLQLAGTDTQYF. CDR3 DNA: TGTGCCAGCAGCTTACAACTAGCGGGGACAGATACGCAGTATTTT. Combining the CDR3 with reference TRBV7-2 and TRBJ2-3 gives the whole variable domain GAGVSQSPSNKVTEKGKDVELRCDPISGHTALYWYRQSLGQGLEFLIYFQGNSAPDKSGLPSDRFSAERTGGSVSTLTIQRTQQEDSAVYLCASSLQLAGTDTQYFGPGTRLTVL.

The chain joins TRBV10-1 to TRBJ2-3; no firm D call. Germline V gene sequence: CDR1 WNHNN, CDR2 SYGVQD (reference sequence). The CDR3 totals 15 residues. Trimming took 0 bases from V and 3 from J, leaving 10 bases between them. This CDR3 is CASSESAGVTDTQYF. The DNA of the CDR3 is TGCGCCAGCAGTGAGTCGGCAGGTGTTACAGATACGCAGTATTTT.

The rearrangement links TRBV19 to TRBJ1-2; D possibly corresponds to TRBD1 (6 bases). This CDR3 region has 14 residues. V lost 5 bases and J 3 bases, leaving 13 bases between the germline ends. Germline V CDR1 and CDR2: LNHDA, SQIVND (reference sequence). CDR3: CASSLGQFDYGYTF. The CDR3 DNA sequence: TGTGCCAGTAGTCTCGGACAGTTTGACTATGGCTACACCTTC.

V gene TRBV6-1 combines with J gene TRBJ2-3; 8 bases line up with TRBD1. The V segment lost 4 bases and the J segment 2 bases; nucleotides outside the gene matches: 8. Germline loops: CDR1 MNHNS, CDR2 SASEGT. The CDR3 loop spans 16 amino acids. This chain's CDR3 is CASSGTGRRDTDTQYF. CDR3 nucleotide sequence: TGTGCCAGCAGTGGGACAGGGCGTAGGGACACAGATACGCAGTATTTT.

V and J are TRBV4-2 and TRBJ2-3, with 8 bases that match TRBD2. CDR1 is LGHNA, CDR2 YNFKEQ, per germline. The CDR3 runs 15 residues. The V gene end was trimmed by 0 bases and the J gene end by 8 bases; junction bases not matched to a gene: 7. The CDR3 nucleotides are TGTGCCAGCAGCCAAGAAGGGACTAGTAGGACTACGCAGTATTTT. Protein sequence: CASSQEGTSRTTQYF.

The genes are TRBV7-3 and TRBJ2-1; 10 bases align to TRBD2. The germline CDR1 and CDR2 sequences are SGHTA and FQGTGA. Trimming removed 5 bases from V and 9 bases from J; junction bases left unmatched: 10. This CDR3 has 15 amino acids. The CDR3 here is CASSARGASGSEQFF. CDR3 nucleotide sequence: TGTGCCAGCAGCGCCCGGGGGGCTAGCGGGAGTGAGCAGTTCTTC. Full variable domain (rest looked up from reference TRBV7-3 and TRBJ2-1): GAGVSQTPSNKVTEKGKYVELRCDPISGHTALYWYRQSLGQGPEFLIYFQGTGAADDSGLPNDRFFAVRPEGSVSTLKIQRTERGDSAVYLCASSARGASGSEQFFGPGTRLTVL.

J is TRBJ1-1 and V is TRBV30; D gene unclear. V was shortened by 0 bases and J by 0 bases, with 5 bases between the two germline ends. CDR3 length: 13 amino acids. In germline, CDR1 is GTSNPN, CDR2 SVGIG (reference sequence). The CDR3 DNA reads TGTGCCTGGAGTGTACGGATGAACACTGAAGCTTTCTTT. This encodes CAWSVRMNTEAFF.

The chain uses TRBV28 and TRBJ1-4; D unclear. This CDR3 has 12 residues. V gave up 6 bases and J gave up 8 bases, with 10 bases separating them. CDR1 and CDR2 from the germline V gene are MDHEN and SYDVKM. The DNA of the CDR3 is TGTGCCAGCAGCTCCACGGGAGAAAAACTGTTTTTT. Translating it yields CASSSTGEKLFF.

This chain links TRBV2 with TRBJ1-1, with TRBD1 identical over 8 bases. From germline, CDR1 is SNHLY and CDR2 FYNNEI. This CDR3 is built from 11 residues. J lost 4 bases, V lost 11 bases, and 3 bases had no gene match. The CDR3, as DNA: TGTGCCGGAGACAGGGGCACTGAAGCTTTCTTT. Its protein is CAGDRGTEAFF.

This clone was detected once. J is TRBJ1-5 and V is TRBV30, with D perhaps TRBD1 (6 bases). V dropped 5 bases and J dropped 6 bases, with 17 bases sitting between them. The CDR3 loop spans 14 amino acids. Germline V lookup: CDR1 GTSNPN, CDR2 SVGIG (reference sequence). CDR3 sequence reads: CAWDAGGGGQPQHF. CDR3 DNA: TGTGCCTGGGACGCGGGGGGCGGCGGTCAGCCCCAGCATTTT.

This clone occurred a few times. The chain recombines TRBV6-5 with TRBJ1-2; a weak D match, TRBD1 (6 bases). The germline V gene has CDR1 MNHEY and CDR2 SVGAGI. CDR3 length equals 14 residues. V lost 6 bases, J lost 4 bases, and 15 bases lay in between. The CDR3 region is CASRDPDSLYGYTF. CDR3 coding DNA: TGTGCCAGCAGAGACCCGGACAGCCTCTATGGCTACACCTTC.

V is TRBV6-5 and J is TRBJ2-2; TRBD1 matches at 10 bases. There are 15 residues in the CDR3. Trimming at V came to 5 bases and at J to 6 bases, leaving 6 bases not matched to a gene. From germline, CDR1 is MNHEY and CDR2 SVGAGI. CDR3 in amino acids: CASSGDRGGSGELFF. CDR3 coding DNA: TGTGCCAGCAGTGGGGACAGGGGAGGATCCGGGGAGCTGTTTTTT.

The CDR3 is CASSFFGGRGTGELFF. The CDR3, as DNA: TGTGCCAGCAGCTTCTTCGGCGGGAGAGGAACCGGGGAGCTGTTTTTT. The rearrangement joins TRBV5-6 to TRBJ2-2; TRBD2 agrees at 7 bases. With 2 bases clipped from V and 5 bases from J, the junction kept 9 bases outside the gene matches. Germline loops: CDR1 SGHDT, CDR2 YYEEEE. This CDR3 has 16 residues.

The chain's CDR3 is CASSPGGGGTNTEAFF. In DNA, the CDR3 is TGTGCCAGCTCACCCGGGGGGGGCGGTACGAACACTGAAGCTTTCTTT. The chain combines TRBV18 with TRBJ1-1; a possible D gene is TRBD1 (6 bases). V lost 3 bases, J lost 1 base, and 15 bases lay in between. Germline V gene lookup returns CDR1 KGHSH and CDR2 LQKENI. The CDR3 consists of 16 residues.

The chain employs TRBV28 and TRBJ1-5; TRBD1 matches 9 bases. The germline gives CDR1 MDHEN, CDR2 SYDVKM. The length of the CDR3 is 15 residues. V lost 7 bases to trimming and J lost 4 bases; unmatched junction nucleotides: 8. For the CDR3, the DNA is TGTGCCAGCACCTTGCTTGGACAGGGGAATCAGCCCCAGCATTTT. It translates to CASTLLGQGNQPQHF.

The sample holds one count of this clone. This rearrangement joins TRBV19 to TRBJ1-5; no firm D call. Trimming cost V 3 bases and J 3 bases, with 6 bases left between them. The V gene's germline CDR1 is LNHDA and CDR2 SQIVND (reference sequence). The CDR3 sequence is 13 residues long. CDR3 sequence: CASSIDFNQPQHF. In DNA, the CDR3 is TGTGCCAGTAGTATCGATTTCAATCAGCCCCAGCATTTT.

This chain joins TRBV5-4 and TRBJ2-3; TRBD1 matches at 8 bases. Germline assignment: CDR1 SGHNT and CDR2 YYREEE (reference sequence). J lost 2 bases, V lost 1 base, and 6 bases had no gene match. CDR3 length: 16 amino acids. CDR3 in amino acids: CASSLRQGSTTDTQYF. The CDR3 DNA sequence: TGTGCCAGCAGCTTGAGACAGGGGTCTACCACAGATACGCAGTATTTT.

The genes are TRBV19 and TRBJ1-3; D gene uncertain. Germline-derived CDR1 and CDR2 are LNHDA and SQIVND (reference sequence). Trimming left V 8 bases short and J 0 bases short, with 14 bases between. The CDR3 contains 15 residues. The CDR3 DNA sequence: TGTGCCAGTTCCCAGTCCTTTGCCTCTGGAAACACCATATATTTT. It encodes CASSQSFASGNTIYF.

The gene calls are TRBV18 and TRBJ2-1, with 7 nucleotides matching TRBD1. V dropped 3 bases and J dropped 7; count of bases not matched to a gene: 6. CDR3 length: 14 amino acids. Germline loops: CDR1 KGHSH, CDR2 LQKENI. CDR3 sequence: CASSPGQMRNEQFF. CDR3 DNA sequence: TGTGCCAGCTCACCGGGACAGATGAGGAATGAGCAGTTCTTC.

The CDR3 nucleotides read TGTGCCAGCAGTACTTCTGGGTGGGCGAACACTGAAGCTTTCTTT. Encoded protein: CASSTSGWANTEAFF. The chain joins TRBV27 to TRBJ1-1; D remains unclear. The CDR3 length is 15 residues. Germline V gene data show CDR1 as MNHEY and CDR2 as SMNVEV (reference sequence). V was cut by 5 bases and J by 1 base, with 14 bases left in between.

The V and J genes are TRBV12-5 and TRBJ2-3, with TRBD1 as a possible D gene (5 bases). The V gene's germline CDR1 is LGHNT and CDR2 FRNRAP. This CDR3 has 13 amino acids. The V end lost 1 base, the J end lost 6 bases, and 8 bases lay between the germline ends. CDR3 in DNA: TGTGCTAGTGGTTTGGCCAAGGGGGATACGCAGTATTTT. It is translated as CASGLAKGDTQYF.